The rows below give T cell receptor beta chains drawn from one sample of a study of T-cell reconstitution after alpha-beta-depleted transplantation in children. TCRdb called the PCR reads again in MiXCR, with one record for every CDR3 protein. The profile shows about 640,000 distinct CDR3 sequences, over 10% of them singletons. The source was PBMCs, mostly from graft donor cells, collected 360 days after TCRalphabeta/CD19-depleted stem cell transplant. Source of these receptors: a male patient under 18 who had a stem cell transplant for acute myeloid leukemia, so the T cells may come from the graft donor. Each CDR3 is given with its conserved first and last residue. Each record gives: J gene, clone size, D gene, V gene, CDR3 protein, CDR3 DNA. The D gene is left open where the match is weak. Clone sizes are given selectively: once, few, many, or a class where the clone is expanded.

J: TRBJ2-7
size: many
D: -
V: TRBV5-4
CDR3: CASSRDGASPYEQYF
DNA: TGTGCCAGCAGCCGGGACGGGGCCTCCCCTTACGAGCAGTACTTC

J: TRBJ1-1
size: many
D: -
V: TRBV20-1
CDR3: CSATGQIAAFF
DNA: TGCAGTGCCACCGGACAGATCGCAGCTTTCTTT

J: TRBJ2-3
size: -
D: TRBD1
V: TRBV4-3
CDR3: CASSQDTTGVLDTQYF
DNA: TGCGCCAGCAGCCAAGATACAACAGGGGTTTTAGATACGCAGTATTTT

J: TRBJ2-3
size: -
D: -
V: TRBV7-2
CDR3: CASSPTGLNTDTQYF
DNA: TGTGCCAGCAGCCCCACGGGACTCAACACAGATACGCAGTATTTT

J: TRBJ2-7
size: few
D: -
V: TRBV18
CDR3: CASSHEPGHPYEQYF
DNA: TGTGCCAGCTCACACGAACCGGGACACCCCTACGAGCAGTACTTC

J: TRBJ2-5
size: few
D: -
V: TRBV25-1
CDR3: CASSEYTRSQETQYF
DNA: TGTGCCAGCAGTGAATATACCCGCAGCCAAGAGACCCAGTACTTC

J: TRBJ2-2
size: many
D: TRBD1
V: TRBV27
CDR3: CASNIGQGGKAGELFF
DNA: TGTGCCAGCAATATAGGACAGGGGGGAAAGGCCGGGGAGCTGTTTTTT

J: TRBJ1-2
size: -
D: -
V: TRBV15
CDR3: CATSPTRVRHGYTF
DNA: TGTGCCACCAGCCCCACTCGGGTTAGACATGGCTACACCTTC

J: TRBJ2-5
size: few
D: TRBD2
V: TRBV20-1
CDR3: CSADGTSRGDETQYF
DNA: TGCAGTGCAGACGGGACTAGCCGTGGGGATGAGACCCAGTACTTC

J: TRBJ2-7
size: few
D: TRBD2
V: TRBV12-3/TRBV12-4
CDR3: CASSLRGLAGDYEQYF
DNA: TGTGCCAGCAGTTTACGGGGACTAGCGGGAGACTACGAGCAGTACTTC

J: TRBJ1-3
size: -
D: -
V: TRBV20-1
CDR3: CSVLPHSGNTIYF
DNA: TGCAGTGTCCTGCCGCACTCTGGAAACACCATATATTTT

J: TRBJ2-2
size: -
D: TRBD2
V: TRBV4-3
CDR3: CASSPIAGEALPGELFF
DNA: TGCGCCAGCAGCCCGATAGCGGGAGAGGCCCTCCCCGGGGAGCTGTTTTTT

J: TRBJ2-2
size: -
D: -
V: TRBV28
CDR3: CASSFAPPGIGELFF
DNA: TGTGCCAGCAGTTTTGCACCCCCGGGGATCGGGGAGCTGTTTTTT

J: TRBJ2-1
size: -
D: -
V: TRBV7-3
CDR3: CASSSYAGADEQFF
DNA: TGTGCCAGCAGCTCGTACGCGGGGGCCGATGAGCAGTTCTTC

J: TRBJ2-1
size: -
D: -
V: TRBV25-1
CDR3: CASSELMGPGQGGNEQFF
DNA: TGTGCCAGCAGTGAATTGATGGGGCCCGGGCAGGGAGGCAATGAGCAGTTCTTC

J: TRBJ2-5
size: many
D: -
V: TRBV25-1
CDR3: CASSGSGEATQYF
DNA: TGTGCCAGCAGTGGGTCAGGGGAGGCGACCCAGTACTTC

J: TRBJ2-7
size: few
D: -
V: TRBV6-5
CDR3: CASSYSPLGAYEQYF
DNA: TGTGCCAGCAGTTACTCTCCCCTGGGGGCCTACGAGCAGTACTTC

J: TRBJ2-3
size: -
D: TRBD1
V: TRBV11-1
CDR3: CASSEHTGGTDTQYF
DNA: TGTGCCAGCAGCGAACACACAGGGGGCACAGATACGCAGTATTTT

J: TRBJ2-3
size: -
D: -
V: TRBV10-3
CDR3: CAITQTGDTQYF
DNA: TGTGCCATCACCCAGACCGGAGATACGCAGTATTTT

J: TRBJ1-4
size: many
D: -
V: TRBV20-1
CDR3: CSAPRGANEKLFF
DNA: TGCAGTGCTCCGAGGGGGGCTAATGAAAAACTGTTTTTT

J: TRBJ2-7
size: -
D: TRBD1
V: TRBV7-9
CDR3: CASSPPGQDLYEQYF
DNA: TGTGCCAGCAGCCCCCCGGGACAGGACCTCTACGAGCAGTACTTC

J: TRBJ2-7
size: many
D: -
V: TRBV19
CDR3: CASSMRTHTYEQYF
DNA: TGTGCCAGTAGTATGCGGACTCACACCTACGAGCAGTACTTC

J: TRBJ2-4
size: few
D: -
V: TRBV12-3/TRBV12-4
CDR3: CASSLALSRRRALGNIQYF
DNA: TGTGCCAGCAGTTTAGCGCTTTCGCGGAGGAGGGCCCTAGGGAACATTCAGTACTTC

J: TRBJ2-5
size: -
D: TRBD2
V: TRBV7-2
CDR3: CASSLGHAGGGGETQYF
DNA: TGTGCCAGCAGCTTAGGGCATGCGGGAGGTGGAGGGGAGACCCAGTACTTC

J: TRBJ2-7
size: few
D: TRBD2
V: TRBV6-2/TRBV6-3
CDR3: CASSSLAGGTEQYF
DNA: TGTGCCAGCAGTTCACTAGCGGGAGGGACCGAGCAGTACTTC

J: TRBJ2-1
size: -
D: -
V: TRBV11-2
CDR3: CASSLEGGGIYEQFF
DNA: TGTGCCAGCAGCTTAGAGGGTGGGGGAATATATGAGCAGTTCTTC

J: TRBJ2-5
size: many
D: -
V: TRBV11-2
CDR3: CASSFGDGETQYF
DNA: TGTGCCAGCAGCTTCGGGGACGGAGAGACCCAGTACTTC

J: TRBJ2-7
size: -
D: TRBD2
V: TRBV28
CDR3: CASSLQGLAYPYEQYF
DNA: TGTGCCAGCAGTTTACAGGGACTAGCGTATCCCTACGAGCAGTACTTC

J: TRBJ2-1
size: -
D: -
V: TRBV29-1
CDR3: CSVSSGSNEQFF
DNA: TGCAGCGTTTCTTCCGGGAGTAATGAGCAGTTCTTC

J: TRBJ1-2
size: -
D: -
V: TRBV12-3/TRBV12-4
CDR3: CASSQTQASGYTF
DNA: TGTGCCAGCAGTCAGACTCAAGCTAGCGGCTACACCTTC

J: TRBJ2-1
size: many
D: -
V: TRBV4-3
CDR3: CASSQDGGNNEQFF
DNA: TGCGCCAGCAGCCAAGATGGGGGAAACAATGAGCAGTTCTTC

J: TRBJ2-5
size: many
D: TRBD2
V: TRBV5-4
CDR3: CASSTRTSGTQETQYF
DNA: TGTGCCAGCAGCACTAGGACTAGCGGGACGCAAGAGACCCAGTACTTC

J: TRBJ1-2
size: few
D: -
V: TRBV28
CDR3: CASSSPQTRWSSGYTF
DNA: TGTGCCAGCAGTTCCCCCCAGACGCGTTGGTCGTCTGGCTACACCTTC

J: TRBJ2-1
size: few
D: -
V: TRBV6-1
CDR3: CASDWSSYNEQFF
DNA: TGTGCCAGCGACTGGAGCTCCTACAATGAGCAGTTCTTC

J: TRBJ1-4
size: few
D: -
V: TRBV27
CDR3: CASSSDGPLGTNEKLFF
DNA: TGTGCCAGCAGTTCGGACGGACCTCTAGGAACTAATGAAAAACTGTTTTTT

J: TRBJ2-2
size: few
D: TRBD2
V: TRBV6-5
CDR3: CASSYPAGGPGGELFF
DNA: TGTGCCAGCAGTTACCCAGCGGGAGGGCCCGGCGGGGAGCTGTTTTTT

J: TRBJ2-1
size: few
D: TRBD1
V: TRBV7-3
CDR3: CASSLTGTGVDEQFF
DNA: TGTGCCAGCAGCCTCACCGGGACAGGGGTTGATGAGCAGTTCTTC

J: TRBJ2-1
size: few
D: -
V: TRBV24-1
CDR3: CATLGGDEQFF
DNA: TGTGCCACCCTCGGGGGCGATGAGCAGTTCTTC

J: TRBJ2-5
size: many
D: -
V: TRBV12-3/TRBV12-4
CDR3: CASSLPKGTQYF
DNA: TGTGCCAGCAGTTTACCCAAGGGGACCCAGTACTTC

J: TRBJ2-2
size: few
D: -
V: TRBV7-2
CDR3: CASSLGLKGDTGELFF
DNA: TGTGCCAGCAGCTTAGGACTTAAGGGGGACACCGGGGAGCTGTTTTTT

J: TRBJ2-5
size: -
D: -
V: TRBV10-3
CDR3: CAISRGSSQETQYF
DNA: TGTGCCATCAGCCGGGGGAGCAGCCAAGAGACCCAGTACTTC

J: TRBJ2-1
size: -
D: -
V: TRBV7-9
CDR3: CASILSWRTNEQFF
DNA: TGTGCCAGCATTTTATCATGGCGGACGAATGAGCAGTTCTTC

J: TRBJ2-7
size: -
D: TRBD2
V: TRBV7-2
CDR3: CASSSRLAGVYEQYF
DNA: TGTGCCAGCAGCTCTCGACTAGCGGGAGTCTACGAGCAGTACTTC

J: TRBJ2-1
size: few
D: -
V: TRBV5-1
CDR3: CASSLELTSGPNEQFF
DNA: TGCGCCAGCAGCTTGGAATTGACGAGCGGCCCCAATGAGCAGTTCTTC

J: TRBJ2-2
size: few
D: -
V: TRBV7-2
CDR3: CASSFGGPGELFF
DNA: TGTGCCAGCAGCTTCGGGGGCCCCGGGGAGCTGTTTTTT

J: TRBJ2-1
size: -
D: -
V: TRBV4-3
CDR3: CASSQAGRTYNEQFF
DNA: TGCGCCAGCAGCCAAGCGGGACGAACCTACAATGAGCAGTTCTTC

J: TRBJ2-1
size: few
D: -
V: TRBV11-2
CDR3: CASRLEQGRDYNEQFF
DNA: TGTGCCAGCAGATTAGAACAGGGTCGCGACTACAATGAGCAGTTCTTC

J: TRBJ2-3
size: -
D: -
V: TRBV20-1
CDR3: CSAGPPGADTQYF
DNA: TGCAGTGCGGGGCCCCCGGGGGCAGATACGCAGTATTTT

J: TRBJ2-5
size: -
D: TRBD1
V: TRBV7-9
CDR3: CASSSALRGHETQYF
DNA: TGTGCCAGCAGCTCTGCCTTAAGGGGGCACGAGACCCAGTACTTC